Listed below are T cell receptor beta chains from one sample, sequenced in a study of early T cells in non-severe SARS-CoV-2 infection. TCRdb reprocessed the 5' RACE reads via MiXCR and lists one record per CDR3 protein. The sample contains some 77,000 distinct CDR3 sequences, around 12% of which appear only once. This specimen consisted of whole blood, obtained at baseline. These receptors were taken from an adult who was a healthcare worker with PCR-confirmed SARS-CoV-2 infection or an uninfected control (not recorded which). The donor label of this sample is uncertain. Both conserved end residues are part of each CDR3. The D gene is left open where the match is weak. Part of the rows lack a size; the others show once, few, many or a class for expanded clones.

clone_size	v_call	d_call	j_call	cdr3_aa	cdr3_nt
NA	TRBV18	NA	TRBJ2-2	CASSPLLGELFF	TGTGCCAGCTCACCACTCTTGGGGGAGCTGTTTTTT
many	TRBV6-2/TRBV6-3	NA	TRBJ1-1	CASSYGQPTEAFF	TGTGCCAGCAGTTACGGACAGCCCACTGAAGCTTTCTTT
once	TRBV7-9	TRBD2	TRBJ2-7	CASSLAGGDEQYF	TGTGCCAGCAGTCTAGCGGGGGGCGACGAGCAGTACTTC
few	TRBV12-3/TRBV12-4	NA	TRBJ1-6	CASSLSYNSPLHF	TGTGCCAGCAGTTTGTCCTATAATTCACCCCTCCACTTT
many	TRBV12-3/TRBV12-4	NA	TRBJ2-3	CASRGTSAQNTQYF	TGTGCCAGCAGGGGGACTTCGGCACAGAATACGCAGTATTTT
few	TRBV7-8	TRBD1	TRBJ2-3	CASSLVQGLGTDTQYF	TGTGCCAGCAGCTTAGTACAGGGGCTCGGGACAGATACGCAGTATTTT
many	TRBV7-3	TRBD1	TRBJ1-1	CASSSGQGVTEAFF	TGTGCCAGCAGCTCGGGACAGGGGGTTACTGAAGCTTTCTTT
few	TRBV11-2	NA	TRBJ1-6	CASSLDPNSPLHF	TGTGCCAGCAGCTTAGATCCCAATTCACCCCTCCACTTT
NA	TRBV6-1	NA	TRBJ2-5	CASKLAGLQETQYF	TGTGCCAGCAAGTTGGCGGGGTTACAAGAGACCCAGTACTTC
few	TRBV6-5	NA	TRBJ1-4	CASSDGKKLFF	TGTGCCAGCAGCGACGGGAAAAAACTGTTTTTT
many	TRBV27	NA	TRBJ1-1	CASSRTPNTEAFF	TGTGCCAGCAGTCGAACACCGAACACTGAAGCTTTCTTT
NA	TRBV7-2	TRBD2	TRBJ2-5	CASSLAATSGSMKTQYF	TGTGCCAGCAGCTTAGCGGCGACTAGCGGGAGTATGAAGACCCAGTACTTC
few	TRBV11-2	NA	TRBJ2-7	CASSLAGRSSKYEQYF	TGTGCCAGCAGCTTAGCGGGTCGGTCCTCGAAGTACGAGCAGTACTTC
many	TRBV7-3	TRBD2	TRBJ2-7	CASSRAGGEQYF	TGTGCCAGCAGCAGAGCGGGGGGCGAGCAGTACTTC